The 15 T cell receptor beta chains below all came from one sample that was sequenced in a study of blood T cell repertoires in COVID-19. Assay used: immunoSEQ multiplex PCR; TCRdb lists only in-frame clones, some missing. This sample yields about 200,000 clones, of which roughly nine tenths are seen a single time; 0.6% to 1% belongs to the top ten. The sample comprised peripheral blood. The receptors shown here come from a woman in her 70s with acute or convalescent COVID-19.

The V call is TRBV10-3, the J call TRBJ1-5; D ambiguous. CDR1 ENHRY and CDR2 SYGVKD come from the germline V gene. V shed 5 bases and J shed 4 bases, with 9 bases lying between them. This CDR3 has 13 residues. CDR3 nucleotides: TGTGCCATCAGTTCCCTGGAGAATCAGCCCCAGCATTTT. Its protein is CAISSLENQPQHF.

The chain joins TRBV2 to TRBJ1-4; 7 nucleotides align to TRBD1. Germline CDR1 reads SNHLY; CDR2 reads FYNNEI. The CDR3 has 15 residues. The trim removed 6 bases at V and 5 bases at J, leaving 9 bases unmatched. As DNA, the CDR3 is TGTGCCAGCAGGAAACAGGGGTTGGAAAATGAAAAACTGTTTTTT. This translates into CASRKQGLENEKLFF. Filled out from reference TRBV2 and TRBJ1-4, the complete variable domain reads EPEVTQTPSHQVTQMGQEVILRCVPISNHLYFYWYRQILGQKVEFLVSFYNNEISEKSEIFDDQFSVERPDGSNFTLKIRSTKLEDSAMYFCASRKQGLENEKLFFGSGTQLSVL.

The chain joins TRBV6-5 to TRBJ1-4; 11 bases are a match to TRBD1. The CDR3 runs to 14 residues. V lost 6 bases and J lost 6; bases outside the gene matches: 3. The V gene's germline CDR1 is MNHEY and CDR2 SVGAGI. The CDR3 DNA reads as TGTGCCAGCAGGCGGGGACAGGGGGATGAAAAACTGTTTTTT. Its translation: CASRRGQGDEKLFF.

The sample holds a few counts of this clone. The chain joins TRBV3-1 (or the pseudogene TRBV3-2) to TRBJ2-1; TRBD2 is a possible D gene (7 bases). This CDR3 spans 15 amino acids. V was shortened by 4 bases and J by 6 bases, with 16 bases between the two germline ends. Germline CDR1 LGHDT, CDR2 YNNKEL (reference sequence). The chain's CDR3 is CASSRLARGSNEQFF. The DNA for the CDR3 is TGTGCCAGCAGCCGACTAGCCAGGGGCTCCAATGAGCAGTTCTTC.

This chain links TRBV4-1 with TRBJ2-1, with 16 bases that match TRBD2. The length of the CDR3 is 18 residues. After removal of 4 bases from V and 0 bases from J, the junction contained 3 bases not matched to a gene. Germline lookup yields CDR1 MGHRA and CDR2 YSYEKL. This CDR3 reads CASSLGLAGGASYNEQFF. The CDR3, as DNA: TGCGCCAGCAGCCTGGGACTAGCGGGGGGGGCCTCCTACAATGAGCAGTTCTTC.

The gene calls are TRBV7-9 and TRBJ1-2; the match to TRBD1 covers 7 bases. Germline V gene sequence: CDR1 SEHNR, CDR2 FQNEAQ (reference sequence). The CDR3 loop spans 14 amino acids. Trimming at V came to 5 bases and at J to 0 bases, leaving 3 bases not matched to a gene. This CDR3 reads CASSPGGTNYGYTF. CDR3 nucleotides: TGTGCCAGCAGCCCAGGGGGGACTAACTATGGCTACACCTTC.

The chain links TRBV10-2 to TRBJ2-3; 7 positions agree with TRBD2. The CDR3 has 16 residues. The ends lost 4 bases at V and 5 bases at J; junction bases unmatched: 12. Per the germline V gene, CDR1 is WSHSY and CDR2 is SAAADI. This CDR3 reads CASSGLAQSWVDTQYF. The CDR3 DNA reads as TGCGCCAGCAGTGGACTAGCTCAAAGCTGGGTAGATACGCAGTATTTT.

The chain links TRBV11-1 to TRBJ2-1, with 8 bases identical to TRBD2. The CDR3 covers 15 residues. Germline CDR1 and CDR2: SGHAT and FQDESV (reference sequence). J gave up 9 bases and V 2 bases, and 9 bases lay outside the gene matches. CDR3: CASSLFTGGASEQFF. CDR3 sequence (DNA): TGTGCCAGCAGCTTATTCACGGGAGGGGCGTCTGAGCAGTTCTTC.

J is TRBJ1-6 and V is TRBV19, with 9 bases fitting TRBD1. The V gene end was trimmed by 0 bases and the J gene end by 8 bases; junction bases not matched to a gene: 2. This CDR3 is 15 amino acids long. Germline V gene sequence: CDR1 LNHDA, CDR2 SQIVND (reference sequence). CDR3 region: CASSIDWTGDSPLHF. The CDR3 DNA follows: TGTGCCAGTAGTATAGACTGGACAGGGGATTCACCCCTCCACTTT.

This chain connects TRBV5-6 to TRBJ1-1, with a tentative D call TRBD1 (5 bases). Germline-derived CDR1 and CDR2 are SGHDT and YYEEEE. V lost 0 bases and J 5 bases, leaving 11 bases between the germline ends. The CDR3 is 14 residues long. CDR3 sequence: CASSLEGAGTEAFF. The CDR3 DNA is TGTGCCAGCAGCTTGGAAGGGGCCGGGACTGAAGCTTTCTTT.

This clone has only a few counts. Written as DNA, the CDR3 is TGTGCCAGCAGCCAAGGGGCCGATACCGGCTACACCTTC. Translation gives CASSQGADTGYTF. This sequence joins TRBV3-1 (or the pseudogene TRBV3-2) and TRBJ1-2, with D hard to call. The CDR3 sequence is 13 residues long. Germline lookup yields CDR1 LGHDT and CDR2 YNNKEL (reference sequence). Deletions cut 1 base from V and 8 bases from J, with 11 bases between.

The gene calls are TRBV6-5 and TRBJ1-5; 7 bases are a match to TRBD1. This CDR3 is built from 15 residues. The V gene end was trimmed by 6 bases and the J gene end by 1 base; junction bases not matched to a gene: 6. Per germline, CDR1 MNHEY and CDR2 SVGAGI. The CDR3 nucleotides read TGTGCCAGCAGACCCGAACAGGGGAGCAATCAGCCCCAGCATTTT. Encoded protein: CASRPEQGSNQPQHF.

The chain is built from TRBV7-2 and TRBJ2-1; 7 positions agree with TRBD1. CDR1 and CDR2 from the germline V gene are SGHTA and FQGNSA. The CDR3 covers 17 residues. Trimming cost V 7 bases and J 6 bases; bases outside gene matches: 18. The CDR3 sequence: CASTFVPTGAMGNEQFF. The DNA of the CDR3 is TGTGCCAGCACCTTCGTCCCCACAGGGGCAATGGGCAATGAGCAGTTCTTC.

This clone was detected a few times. CDR3 in amino acids: CASSEWSSYNSPLHF. DNA of the CDR3: TGTGCCAGCAGCGAGTGGAGCTCCTATAATTCACCCCTCCACTTT. The V call is TRBV7-9, the J call TRBJ1-6; D remains unclear. The V end was cut by 5 bases, the J end by 0 bases, with 8 bases between. The CDR3 is 15 amino acids. Germline V gene lookup returns CDR1 SEHNR and CDR2 FQNEAQ (reference sequence).

CDR3 protein: CAISESAQVQETQYF. CDR3 bases: TGTGCCATCAGTGAGTCCGCGCAGGTTCAAGAGACCCAGTACTTC. The rearrangement links TRBV10-3 to TRBJ2-5, with D uncertain. V was cut by 0 bases and J by 2 bases, with 10 bases left in between. The V gene's germline CDR1 is ENHRY and CDR2 SYGVKD. This CDR3 is built from 15 residues.